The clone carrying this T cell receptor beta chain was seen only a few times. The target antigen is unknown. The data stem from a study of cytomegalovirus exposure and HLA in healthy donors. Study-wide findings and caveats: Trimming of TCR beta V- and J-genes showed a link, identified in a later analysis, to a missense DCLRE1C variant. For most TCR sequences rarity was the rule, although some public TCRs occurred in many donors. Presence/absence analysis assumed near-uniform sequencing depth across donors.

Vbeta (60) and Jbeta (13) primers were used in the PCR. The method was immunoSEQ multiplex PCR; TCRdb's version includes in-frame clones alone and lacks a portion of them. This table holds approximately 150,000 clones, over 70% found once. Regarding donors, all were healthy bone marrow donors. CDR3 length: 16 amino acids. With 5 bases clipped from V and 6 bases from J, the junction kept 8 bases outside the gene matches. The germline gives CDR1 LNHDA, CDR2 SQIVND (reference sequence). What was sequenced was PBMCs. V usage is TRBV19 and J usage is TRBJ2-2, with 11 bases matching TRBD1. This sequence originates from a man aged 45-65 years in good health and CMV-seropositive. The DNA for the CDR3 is TGTGCCAGTAGTCCGAGGACAGGGGGCCTGGCCGGGGAGCTGTTTTTT. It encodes CASSPRTGGLAGELFF.